This TCR beta chain was identified in a study of blood T cell repertoires in COVID-19. Looking at the study overall: Samples of COVID-19 (acute and convalescent) were obtained from the United States, Italy and Spain. Sample material is recorded as cDNA or gDNA derived from T cells, B-cell-depleted T cells, or PBMCs.

The CDR3 covers 13 residues. Germline assignment: CDR1 SGHRS and CDR2 YFSETQ. Trimming cost V 4 bases and J 5 bases, with 12 bases left between them. Original handling: Scientists estimated how many nucleated cells there were by amplifying reference gene primers. The assay was immunoSEQ multiplex PCR, and TCRdb's table has in-frame clones only and misses some. V and J calls and clone size are copied from that table; D and trimming were computed from the DNA. The repertoire includes 200,000 to 250,000 clones, roughly nine tenths of them detected once, and roughly 2% sits in the top ten. The sample comprised peripheral blood. The V and J genes are TRBV5-1 and TRBJ1-2; the D gene is possibly TRBD1 (6 bases). The receptor comes from a woman aged 45-65 years with acute or convalescent COVID-19. DNA of the CDR3: TGCGCCAGCAGCCAGGACAGCTTATATGGCTACACCTTC. Its translation is CASSQDSLYGYTF.